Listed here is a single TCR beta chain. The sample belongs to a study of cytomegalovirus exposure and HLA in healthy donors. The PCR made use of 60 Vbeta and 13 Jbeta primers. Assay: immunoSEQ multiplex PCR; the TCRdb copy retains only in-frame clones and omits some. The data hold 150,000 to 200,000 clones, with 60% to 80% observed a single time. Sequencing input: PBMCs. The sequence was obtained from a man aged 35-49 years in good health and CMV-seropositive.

CDR3 DNA: TGTGCCAGCAGCTTAGTGGCTAGCGGTGAGCAGTACTTC. It yields the protein CASSLVASGEQYF. The chain joins TRBV7-8 to TRBJ2-7; 7 bases match TRBD2. The trim removed 1 base at V and 7 bases at J, leaving 4 bases unmatched. This CDR3 comprises 13 residues. CDR1 is SGHVS, CDR2 FQNEAQ, per germline.